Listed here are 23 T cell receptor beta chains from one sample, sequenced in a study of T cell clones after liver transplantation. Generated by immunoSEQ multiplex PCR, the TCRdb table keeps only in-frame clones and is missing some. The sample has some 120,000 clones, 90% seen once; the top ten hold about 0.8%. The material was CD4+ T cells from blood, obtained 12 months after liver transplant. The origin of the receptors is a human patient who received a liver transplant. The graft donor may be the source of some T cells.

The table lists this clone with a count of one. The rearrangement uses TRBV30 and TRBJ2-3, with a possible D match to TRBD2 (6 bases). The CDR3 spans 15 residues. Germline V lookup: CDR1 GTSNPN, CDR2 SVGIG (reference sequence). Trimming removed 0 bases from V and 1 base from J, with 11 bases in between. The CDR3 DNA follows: TGTGCCTGGAGTGTACAGCGCGGGGGCACAGATACGCAGTATTTT. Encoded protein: CAWSVQRGGTDTQYF.

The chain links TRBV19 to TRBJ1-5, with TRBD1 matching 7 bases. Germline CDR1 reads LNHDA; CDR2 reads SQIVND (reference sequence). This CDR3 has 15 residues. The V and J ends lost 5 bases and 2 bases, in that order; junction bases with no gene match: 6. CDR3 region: CASSVGTAGNQPQHF. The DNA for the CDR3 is TGTGCCAGTAGTGTGGGGACAGCAGGCAATCAGCCCCAGCATTTT.

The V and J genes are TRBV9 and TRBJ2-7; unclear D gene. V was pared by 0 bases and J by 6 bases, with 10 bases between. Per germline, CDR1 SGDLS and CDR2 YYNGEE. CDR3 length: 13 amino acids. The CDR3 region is CASSVEPSPEQYF. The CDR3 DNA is TGTGCCAGCAGCGTAGAACCCAGTCCCGAGCAGTACTTC.

The CDR3 reads CASSLGERSNQPQHF. Here the CDR3 DNA reads TGCGCCAGCAGCTTGGGGGAGCGAAGCAATCAGCCCCAGCATTTT. The chain employs TRBV5-1 and TRBJ1-5; D not certain. The V end lost 0 bases, the J end lost 1 base, and 8 bases lay between the germline ends. Germline-derived CDR1 and CDR2 are SGHRS and YFSETQ. This CDR3 spans 15 amino acids.

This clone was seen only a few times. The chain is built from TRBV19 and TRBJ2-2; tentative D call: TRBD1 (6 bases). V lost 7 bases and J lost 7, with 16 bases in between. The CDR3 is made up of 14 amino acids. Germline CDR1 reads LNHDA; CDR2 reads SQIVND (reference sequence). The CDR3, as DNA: TGTGCCAGTACCTCTCAAGGACAGTACGGGGAGCTGTTTTTT. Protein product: CASTSQGQYGELFF. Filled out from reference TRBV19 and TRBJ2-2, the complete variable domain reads DGGITQSPKYLFRKEGQNVTLSCEQNLNHDAMYWYRQDPGQGLRLIYYSQIVNDFQKGDIAEGYSVSREKKESFPLTVTSAQKNPTAFYLCASTSQGQYGELFFGEGSRLTVL.

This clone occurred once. The CDR3 is CASSWNQGSNQPQHF. DNA for the CDR3: TGTGCCAGCAGCTGGAACCAGGGGTCCAATCAGCCCCAGCATTTT. The gene calls are TRBV11-2 and TRBJ1-5; D may be TRBD1 (6 bases). The CDR3 runs 15 residues. The ends were cut back, 4 bases at V and 3 bases at J, with 13 bases in the middle. Looked up from germline, CDR1 is SGHAT and CDR2 is FQNNGV.

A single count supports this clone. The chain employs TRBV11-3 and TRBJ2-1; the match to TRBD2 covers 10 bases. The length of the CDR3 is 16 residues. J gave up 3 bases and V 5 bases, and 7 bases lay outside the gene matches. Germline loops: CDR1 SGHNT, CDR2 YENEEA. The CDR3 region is CASSQIAGGGYNEQFF. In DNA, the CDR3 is TGTGCCAGCAGCCAGATAGCGGGAGGAGGCTACAATGAGCAGTTCTTC.

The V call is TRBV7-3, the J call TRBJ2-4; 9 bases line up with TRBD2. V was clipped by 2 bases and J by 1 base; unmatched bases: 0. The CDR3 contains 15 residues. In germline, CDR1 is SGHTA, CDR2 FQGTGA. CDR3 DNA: TGTGCCAGCAGCTTAGCGGGAGGGGCCAAAAACATTCAGTACTTC. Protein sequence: CASSLAGGAKNIQYF.

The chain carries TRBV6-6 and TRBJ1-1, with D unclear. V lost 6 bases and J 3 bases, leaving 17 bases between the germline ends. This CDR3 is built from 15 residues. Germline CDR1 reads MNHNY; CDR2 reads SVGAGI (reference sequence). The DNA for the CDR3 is TGTGCCAGCAGACGCCTCTTGGATGGGGACACTGAAGCTTTCTTT. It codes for CASRRLLDGDTEAFF.

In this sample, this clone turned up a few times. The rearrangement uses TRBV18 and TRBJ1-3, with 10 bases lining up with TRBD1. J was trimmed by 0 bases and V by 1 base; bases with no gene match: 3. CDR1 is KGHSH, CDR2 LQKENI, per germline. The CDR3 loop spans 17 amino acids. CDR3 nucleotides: TGTGCCAGCTCACCACGGACAGGGGGAAGCTCTGGAAACACCATATATTTT. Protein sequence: CASSPRTGGSSGNTIYF.

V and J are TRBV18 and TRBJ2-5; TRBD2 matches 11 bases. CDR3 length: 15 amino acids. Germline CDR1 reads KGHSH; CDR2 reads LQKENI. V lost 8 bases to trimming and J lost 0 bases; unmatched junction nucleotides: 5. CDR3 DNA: TGTGCCAGCGCAAGACTAGCGGGATACCAAGAGACCCAGTACTTC. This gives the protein CASARLAGYQETQYF.

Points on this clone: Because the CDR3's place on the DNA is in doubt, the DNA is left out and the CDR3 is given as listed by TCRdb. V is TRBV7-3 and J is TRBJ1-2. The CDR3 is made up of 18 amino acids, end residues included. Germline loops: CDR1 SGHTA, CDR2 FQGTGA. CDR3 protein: CASIGGGYVCLSNYGYTF.

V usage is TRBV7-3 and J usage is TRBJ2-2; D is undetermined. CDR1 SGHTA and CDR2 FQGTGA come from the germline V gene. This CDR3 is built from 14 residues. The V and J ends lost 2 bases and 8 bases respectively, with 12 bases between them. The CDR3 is CASSLSSWGGELFF. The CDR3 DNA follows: TGTGCCAGCAGCTTATCTTCATGGGGTGGGGAGCTGTTTTTT.

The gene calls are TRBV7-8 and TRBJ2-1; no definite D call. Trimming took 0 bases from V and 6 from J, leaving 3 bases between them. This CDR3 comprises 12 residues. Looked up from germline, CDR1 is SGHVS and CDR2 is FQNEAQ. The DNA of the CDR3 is TGTGCCAGCAGCTTAGCCCCCAATGAGCAGTTCTTC. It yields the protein CASSLAPNEQFF.

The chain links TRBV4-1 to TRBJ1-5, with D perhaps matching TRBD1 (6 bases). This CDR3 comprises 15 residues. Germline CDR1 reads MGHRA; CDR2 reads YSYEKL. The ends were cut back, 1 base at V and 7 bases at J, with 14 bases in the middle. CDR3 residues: CASSQALQGRQPQHF. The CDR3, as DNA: TGCGCCAGCAGCCAAGCCCTACAGGGTCGCCAGCCCCAGCATTTT.

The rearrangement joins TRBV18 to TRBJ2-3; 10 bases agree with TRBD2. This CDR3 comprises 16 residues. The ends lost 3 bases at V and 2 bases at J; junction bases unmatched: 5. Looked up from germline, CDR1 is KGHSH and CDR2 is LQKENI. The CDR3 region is CASSPKAGGPTDTQYF. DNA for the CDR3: TGTGCCAGCTCACCGAAAGCGGGAGGGCCCACAGATACGCAGTATTTT.

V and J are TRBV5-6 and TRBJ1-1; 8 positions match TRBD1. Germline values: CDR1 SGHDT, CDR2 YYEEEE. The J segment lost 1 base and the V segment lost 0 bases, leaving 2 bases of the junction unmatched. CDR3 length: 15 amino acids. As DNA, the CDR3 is TGTGCCAGCAGCTTGGGGACAGGGAGGAACACTGAAGCTTTCTTT. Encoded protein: CASSLGTGRNTEAFF.

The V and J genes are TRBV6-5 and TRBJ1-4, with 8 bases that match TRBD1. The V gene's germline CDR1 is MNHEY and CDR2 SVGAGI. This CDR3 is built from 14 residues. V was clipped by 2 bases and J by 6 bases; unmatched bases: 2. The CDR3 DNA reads TGTGCCAGCAGTTACGACAGGGGCTATGAAAAACTGTTTTTT. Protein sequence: CASSYDRGYEKLFF.

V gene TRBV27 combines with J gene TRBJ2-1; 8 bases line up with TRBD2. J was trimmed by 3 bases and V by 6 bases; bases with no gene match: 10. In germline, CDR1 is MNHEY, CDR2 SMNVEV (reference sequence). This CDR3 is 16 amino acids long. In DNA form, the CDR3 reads TGTGCCAGCAGCCCTCGGGGGACTAGTCACTACAATGAGCAGTTCTTC. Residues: CASSPRGTSHYNEQFF.

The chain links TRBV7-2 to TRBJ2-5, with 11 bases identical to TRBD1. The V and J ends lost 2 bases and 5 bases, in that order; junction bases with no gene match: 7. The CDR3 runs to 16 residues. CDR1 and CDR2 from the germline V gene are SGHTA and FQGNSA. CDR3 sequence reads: CASSLFVDRGHETQYF. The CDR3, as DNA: TGTGCCAGCAGCTTATTCGTGGACAGGGGGCACGAGACCCAGTACTTC. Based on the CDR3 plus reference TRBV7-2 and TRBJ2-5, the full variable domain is GAGVSQSPSNKVTEKGKDVELRCDPISGHTALYWYRQSLGQGLEFLIYFQGNSAPDKSGLPSDRFSAERTGGSVSTLTIQRTQQEDSAVYLCASSLFVDRGHETQYFGPGTRLLVL.

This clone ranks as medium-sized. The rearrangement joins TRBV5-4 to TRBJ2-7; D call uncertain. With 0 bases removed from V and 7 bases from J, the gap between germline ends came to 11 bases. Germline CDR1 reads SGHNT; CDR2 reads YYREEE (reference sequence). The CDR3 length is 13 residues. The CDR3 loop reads CASSLESMGEQYF. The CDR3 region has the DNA TGTGCCAGCAGCTTGGAATCCATGGGGGAGCAGTACTTC.

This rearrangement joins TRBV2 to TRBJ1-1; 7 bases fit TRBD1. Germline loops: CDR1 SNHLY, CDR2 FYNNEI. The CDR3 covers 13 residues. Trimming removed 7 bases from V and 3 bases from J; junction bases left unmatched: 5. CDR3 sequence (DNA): TGTGCCAGCAAGGGACAGAGGGACACTGAAGCTTTCTTT. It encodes CASKGQRDTEAFF.

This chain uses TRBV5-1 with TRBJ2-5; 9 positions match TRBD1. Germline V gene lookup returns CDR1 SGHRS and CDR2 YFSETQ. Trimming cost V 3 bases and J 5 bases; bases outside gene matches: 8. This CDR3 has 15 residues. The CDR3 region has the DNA TGCGCCAGCAGCTGGGGACAGGGTGGAAGGGAGACCCAGTACTTC. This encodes CASSWGQGGRETQYF.